Each of the 7 T cell receptor beta chains below was sequenced from the same sample in a study of beta chain features in type 1 diabetes. Study findings and constraints: Among all four CD4+ subsets, Type 1 diabetes patients had TCRB CDR3s that were moderately but significantly shorter.

Isolated RNA was reverse transcribed in full, so expressed TCRB transcripts were sequenced. Only in-frame clones appear in the TCRdb table, and some are missing; sequencing was by immunoSEQ multiplex PCR. The table has more than 550,000 clones, around 15% seen once. Their antigen targets remain unknown. The sequenced sample consisted of naive CD4+ T cells from blood. These TCRs come from a man aged 18 to 29 with type 1 diabetes.

This clone has more than one count but fewer than ten. The V gene is TRBV29-1, the J gene TRBJ1-4, with D unresolved. This CDR3 has 13 amino acids. In germline, CDR1 is SQVTM, CDR2 ANQGSEA. V was pared by 3 bases and J by 7 bases, with 12 bases between. The CDR3 coding sequence is TGCAGCGTTGACGAGGGTTTGGGTGAAAAACTGTTTTTT. Translating it yields CSVDEGLGEKLFF.

The genes are TRBV6-5 and TRBJ1-5; D remains unclear. This CDR3 region has 15 residues. Germline loops: CDR1 MNHEY, CDR2 SVGAGI. Trimming removed 6 bases from V and 5 bases from J, with 17 bases in between. The CDR3 DNA is TGTGCCAGCAGCTCCGGTGGGAATTCCCATCAGCCCCAGCATTTT. Its translation: CASSSGGNSHQPQHF.

This clone was detected a few times. The V and J genes are TRBV5-1 and TRBJ2-5, with D unclear. Trimming shortened V by 0 bases and J by 4 bases, and 7 bases separated the two germline ends. CDR1 is SGHRS and CDR2 is YFSETQ in the germline V gene. The length of the CDR3 is 13 residues. CDR3 sequence reads: CASSLGIGETQYF. The CDR3, as DNA: TGCGCCAGCAGCTTGGGGATCGGAGAGACCCAGTACTTC.

CDR3 sequence (DNA): TGTGCCAGCAGCTTAGGGCCCTCAGAGGGCTACACCTTC. This gives the protein CASSLGPSEGYTF. The chain employs TRBV7-6 and TRBJ1-2; D remains ambiguous. The germline V gene encodes CDR1 SGHVS and CDR2 FNYEAQ. There are 13 residues in the CDR3. With 1 base removed from V and 8 bases from J, the gap between germline ends came to 11 bases.

The chain joins TRBV6-1 to TRBJ2-1; D ambiguous. The CDR3 covers 15 residues. The germline V gene encodes CDR1 MNHNS and CDR2 SASEGT. V was clipped by 6 bases and J by 3 bases, with 15 bases between them. The CDR3 nucleotides are TGTGCCAGCAGCGTCCGAATATTTGACTACAATGAGCAGTTCTTC. The encoded protein is CASSVRIFDYNEQFF.

The chain has TRBV6-5 and TRBJ2-3; 7 nucleotides line up with TRBD2. Unmatched junction bases numbered 7, after V lost 3 bases and J lost 4 bases. The CDR3 is 15 amino acids. Germline CDR1 MNHEY, CDR2 SVGAGI. This CDR3 reads CASSYREGRADTQYF. Written as DNA, the CDR3 is TGTGCCAGCAGTTATCGGGAAGGGAGGGCAGATACGCAGTATTTT.

V and J are TRBV5-6 and TRBJ1-5; no clear D gene. The CDR3 consists of 13 residues. CDR1 and CDR2 from the germline V gene are SGHDT and YYEEEE. Trimming left V 1 base short and J 2 bases short, with 4 bases between. CDR3 bases: TGTGCCAGCAGCTTGTGGCGCAATCAGCCCCAGCATTTT. Amino acid sequence: CASSLWRNQPQHF.